The subject of this entry is one T cell receptor beta chain. This clone has a single count. This clone's antigen is unknown. The input lacks base qualities; no much larger clone sits a single base away. The sample's time point label, decoded: cycle 1 day 1 (C1D1), immediately before nivolumab initiation. Every trial patient had relapsed after autologous stem cell transplantation, and cohorts A, B and C differed in prior brentuximab vedotin exposure. The trial cohort was composed of about 60 patients with relapsed/refractory classical Hodgkin lymphoma, for whom complete response, partial response or progressive disease was recorded as best overall response. In the multi-cohort phase II CheckMate 205 trial, trial patients received single-agent nivolumab. An independent review committee assessed best overall response by applying the 2007 International Working Group response criteria. Trial PBMCs were collected immediately before nivolumab initiation (C1D1) and during therapy at cycle 2 day 1 and cycle 4 day 1. Peripheral blood was collected in 8 mL Vacutainer Cell Preparation Tubes, from which PBMCs were isolated by centrifugation and then cryopreserved.

The data stem from a study of PD-1 blockade in classical Hodgkin lymphoma (dated by TCRdb to the early 2020s). With respect to the entire study: Nivolumab dosing was 3 mg/kg intravenously every 2 weeks, continuing until either disease progression or unacceptable toxicity. The study used CyTOF and TCR beta sequencing to define a peripheral blood immune signature of response to PD-1 blockade in classical Hodgkin lymphoma.

Study-wide findings and limitations: A significant rise by C4D1 was seen in CD4+ but not CD8+ TCR diversity (p=0.0027 vs p=0.16), with the rise being most apparent in complete responders (p=0.02). Baseline TCR diversity was reported as lower in newly diagnosed patients than in healthy donors, and lower still in relapsed/refractory patients. Trial patients with a complete response had baseline diversity similar to that of newly diagnosed patients, while partial responders and progressors had significantly lower diversity. Diversity was lower in patients who began nivolumab less than 1 year after ASCT, so these patients were left out of later analyses to avoid confounding by immune reconstitution. The study covered only a single clinical trial cohort, and the causes of the repertoire differences, possibly disease activity or prior therapy, were still not defined.

The Qiagen DNeasy kit was used to extract genomic DNA both from unsorted PBMCs and from the negatively selected CD4+ and CD8+ fractions. Using primers that anneal to V and J segments, immunoSEQ multiplex PCR amplified the TCR beta CDR3 regions. A synthetic immune receptor repertoire was used to minimize amplification bias, and remaining bias was computationally removed after sequencing. The study's processing was this. Repertoire diversity was quantified as the Shannon entropy index using custom Python scripts. Unsorted, CD4+ and CD8+ repertoires were analyzed separately, except in combined analyses where CD4+ and CD8+ sequences were merged in silico. Clonal expansion was defined as at least a 2-fold frequency increase after treatment relative to C1D1, with a pseudocount of 0.5 for undetected baseline clones. Singleton clones were defined as clones with 0 or 1 copy at C1D1, and non-singleton clones were defined as clones with 2 or more copies. By matching protein sequences in sorted samples from the same patient, clones expanded in unsorted samples were annotated as CD4+, CD8+ or unknown. Wilcoxon tests on paired samples were used to test changes in diversity from C1D1 to C4D1. The table comes from immuneACCESS by way of TCRdb, which keeps in-frame sequences with V and J called. Part of the clones is missing from these tables; in studies checked, under half for an unresolved V gene and the rest for unknown reasons. V and J calls plus clone size are reproduced from that table; the DNA served to infer D and trimming. The sample table shows about 76,000 clones, and approximately 91% are seen once. The leading ten clones occupy approximately 22% of the sample.

CDR1 SGHRS and CDR2 YFSETQ were looked up in the germline V gene. Spanning cysteine to phenylalanine, the CDR3 consists of 16 amino acids. The retained sequence is limited to the CDR3, 48 bases, with the frame set at the first base. V is pruned by 0 bases and J by 3 bases, leaving 9 bases of the junction without a gene match. The clonotype was recovered from a human donor with classical Hodgkin lymphoma. Sequences were derived from peripheral blood mononuclear cells (PBMCs), sampled at baseline. The sequence joins TRBV5-1 to TRBJ2-7; the central 7 bases match TRBD2. The DNA sequence is as follows: TGCGCCAGCAGCTTGGGGGTGGGACTAAGTGACTACGAGCAGTACTTC. This codes for CASSLGVGLSDYEQYF.